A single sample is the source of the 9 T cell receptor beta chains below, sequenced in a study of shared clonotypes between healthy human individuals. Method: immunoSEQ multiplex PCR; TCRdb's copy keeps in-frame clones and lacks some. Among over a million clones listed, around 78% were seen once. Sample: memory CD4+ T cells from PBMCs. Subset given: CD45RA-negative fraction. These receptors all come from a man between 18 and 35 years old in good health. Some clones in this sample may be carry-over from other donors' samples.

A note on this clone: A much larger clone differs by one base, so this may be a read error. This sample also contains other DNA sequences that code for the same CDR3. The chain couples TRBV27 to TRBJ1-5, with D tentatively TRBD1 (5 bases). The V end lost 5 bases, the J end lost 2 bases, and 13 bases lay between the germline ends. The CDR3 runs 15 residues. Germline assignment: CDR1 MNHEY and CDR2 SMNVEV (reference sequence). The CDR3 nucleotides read TGTGCCAGCAGTCCGAGGGACGGCCGCAATCAGCCCCAGCATTTT. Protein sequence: CASSPRDGRNQPQHF.

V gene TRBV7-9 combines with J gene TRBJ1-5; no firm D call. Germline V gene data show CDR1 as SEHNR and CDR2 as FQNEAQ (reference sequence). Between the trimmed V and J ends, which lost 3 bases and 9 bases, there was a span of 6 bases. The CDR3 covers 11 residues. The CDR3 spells CASSLEGPQHF. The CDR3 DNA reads TGTGCCAGCAGCTTGGAAGGGCCCCAGCATTTT.

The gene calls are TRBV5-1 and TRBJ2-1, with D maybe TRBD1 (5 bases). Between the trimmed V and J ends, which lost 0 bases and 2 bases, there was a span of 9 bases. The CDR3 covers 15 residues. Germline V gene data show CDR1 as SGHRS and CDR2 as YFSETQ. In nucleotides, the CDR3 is TGCGCCAGCAGCTTGGATGGGGCGACCTACAATGAGCAGTTCTTC. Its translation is CASSLDGATYNEQFF.

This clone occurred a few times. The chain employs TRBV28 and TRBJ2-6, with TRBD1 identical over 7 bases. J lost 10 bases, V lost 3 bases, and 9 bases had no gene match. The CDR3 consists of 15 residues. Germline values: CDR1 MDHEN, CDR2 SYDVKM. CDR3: CASSFEGAIKNVLTF. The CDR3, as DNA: TGTGCCAGCAGTTTTGAGGGGGCGATTAAAAACGTCCTGACTTTC.

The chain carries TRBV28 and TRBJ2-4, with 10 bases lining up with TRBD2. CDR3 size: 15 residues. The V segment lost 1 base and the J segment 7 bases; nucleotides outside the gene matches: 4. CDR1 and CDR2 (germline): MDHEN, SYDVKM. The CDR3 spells CASSLSSGRSNIQYF. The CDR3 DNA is TGTGCCAGCAGTTTATCTAGCGGGAGATCGAACATTCAGTACTTC.

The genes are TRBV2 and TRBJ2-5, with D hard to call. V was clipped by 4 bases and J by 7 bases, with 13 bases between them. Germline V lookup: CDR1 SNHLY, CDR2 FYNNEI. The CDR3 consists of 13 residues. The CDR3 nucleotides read TGTGCCAGCAGTGTTTATATGGAACCGACCCAGTACTTC. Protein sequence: CASSVYMEPTQYF. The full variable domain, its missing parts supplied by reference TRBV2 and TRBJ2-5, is EPEVTQTPSHQVTQMGQEVILRCVPISNHLYFYWYRQILGQKVEFLVSFYNNEISEKSEIFDDQFSVERPDGSNFTLKIRSTKLEDSAMYFCASSVYMEPTQYFGPGTRLLVL.

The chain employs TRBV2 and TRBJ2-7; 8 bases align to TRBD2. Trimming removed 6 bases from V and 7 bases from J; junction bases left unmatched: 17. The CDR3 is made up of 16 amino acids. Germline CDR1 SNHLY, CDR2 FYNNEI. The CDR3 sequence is CASSPYTRPAGEEQYF. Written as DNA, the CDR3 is TGTGCCAGCAGCCCTTATACAAGGCCAGCGGGAGAGGAGCAGTACTTC.

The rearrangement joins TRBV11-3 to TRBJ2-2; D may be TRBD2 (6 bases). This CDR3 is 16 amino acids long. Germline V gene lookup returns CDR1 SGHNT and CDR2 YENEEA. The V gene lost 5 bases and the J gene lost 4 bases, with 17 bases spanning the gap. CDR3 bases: TGTGCCAGCAGCCCTACGCTGGGGGGAGGCACCGGGGAGCTGTTTTTT. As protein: CASSPTLGGGTGELFF.

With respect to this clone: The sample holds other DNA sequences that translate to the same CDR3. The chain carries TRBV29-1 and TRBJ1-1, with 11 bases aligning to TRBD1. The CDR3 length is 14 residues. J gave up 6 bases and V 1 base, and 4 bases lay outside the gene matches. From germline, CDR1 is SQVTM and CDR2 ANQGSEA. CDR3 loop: CSVEVGQGGAEAFF. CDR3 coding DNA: TGCAGCGTTGAAGTGGGACAGGGGGGCGCTGAAGCTTTCTTT.